This T cell receptor beta chain was profiled in a study of blood T cell repertoires in COVID-19 (TCRdb year 2020). As for the study more broadly: Samples from collaborators originated in the United States, Italy and Spain and spanned both the acute and convalescent phases of COVID-19. The prospective study material was composed of cDNA or gDNA derived from T cells, B-cell-depleted T cells, or PBMCs. Subjects who had been exposed to COVID-19, were actively infected with it, or had recovered from it provided the deeply sampled blood TCRbeta repertoires that made up the dataset. The repertoires were released in a freely available public database intended as a resource for research on the immune response to SARS-CoV-2. The samples were drawn from two sources: the first 160 participants of the ongoing ImmuneRACE study, and over 950 subjects contributed by 6 global collaborators. The sample metadata nearly always contained a de-identified subject ID, COVID-19 status, age in years and sex. Where available, HLA class I and class II types were obtained from metadata supplied by the sample provider rather than from assay-based typing.

On this clone: Its antigen remains undetermined. No per-base quality is available; no much larger clone lies one base away.

In the prospective study, participants were about 18 to 89 years old, resided in about two dozen geographic areas of the United States, and were enrolled through a virtual design. To assign participants to cohorts, the prospective study relied on clinical history that participants themselves reported in a screening survey and a study questionnaire. Exposed participants had been in contact with someone with a PCR-confirmed or clinician-diagnosed COVID-19 case within 2 weeks of study entry. In the prospective study, mobile phlebotomists collected whole blood, serum and a nasopharyngeal or oropharyngeal swab from each participant. Over an approximately two-month period, participants in the prospective study had the option of providing additional blood draws and questionnaires. Blood samples from the prospective study were shipped frozen or at room temperature prior to DNA extraction. Taken from the germline V gene (reference sequence), the CDR1 and CDR2 loops are MNHNY and SVGAGI. The CDR3, cysteine through phenylalanine, is 11 amino acids long. Left in the record is the CDR3 DNA by itself, 33 bases read in frame from the first base. V is shortened by 4 bases, J by 8 bases, and the region joining them spans 7 bases.

TCRbeta CDR3 regions were amplified from genomic DNA using the immunoSEQ Assay, a bias-controlled multiplex PCR. Concerning the study's data processing: The number of nucleated cells in each sample was estimated by amplification of reference gene primers within the assay. Sequence reads were collapsed and filtered to measure the absolute abundance of every unique TCRbeta CDR3 rearrangement. For each sample, productive Simpson clonality was calculated as the square root of Simpson's diversity index over productive rearrangements. In its TCRdb copy, this immuneACCESS table keeps in-frame sequences only and misses some clones. Where compared with another copy, unresolved V genes explain less than half of these, and the others have no known cause. The V and J calls and the clone size are those of that table, but D and trimming were determined from the DNA. The sample includes 130,000 to 150,000 clones, with about four fifths observed a single time. Roughly 5.7% of the sample is taken by the ten largest.

Results and caveats for the whole study, not just this receptor: Clinical and demographic metadata were provided uncurated, with the amount varying by source and participant.

Sequencing was performed on PBMCs or T cells enriched from blood (not recorded which). The sequence derives from a woman aged 50 to 60 who had been exposed to COVID-19. The chain is assembled from TRBV6-6 and TRBJ2-3; the best D guess is TRBD2, with 5 bases matching. The CDR3 here reads CASSLGSTQYF. The nucleotide sequence is TGTGCCAGCAGTTTGGGGAGTACGCAGTATTTT.